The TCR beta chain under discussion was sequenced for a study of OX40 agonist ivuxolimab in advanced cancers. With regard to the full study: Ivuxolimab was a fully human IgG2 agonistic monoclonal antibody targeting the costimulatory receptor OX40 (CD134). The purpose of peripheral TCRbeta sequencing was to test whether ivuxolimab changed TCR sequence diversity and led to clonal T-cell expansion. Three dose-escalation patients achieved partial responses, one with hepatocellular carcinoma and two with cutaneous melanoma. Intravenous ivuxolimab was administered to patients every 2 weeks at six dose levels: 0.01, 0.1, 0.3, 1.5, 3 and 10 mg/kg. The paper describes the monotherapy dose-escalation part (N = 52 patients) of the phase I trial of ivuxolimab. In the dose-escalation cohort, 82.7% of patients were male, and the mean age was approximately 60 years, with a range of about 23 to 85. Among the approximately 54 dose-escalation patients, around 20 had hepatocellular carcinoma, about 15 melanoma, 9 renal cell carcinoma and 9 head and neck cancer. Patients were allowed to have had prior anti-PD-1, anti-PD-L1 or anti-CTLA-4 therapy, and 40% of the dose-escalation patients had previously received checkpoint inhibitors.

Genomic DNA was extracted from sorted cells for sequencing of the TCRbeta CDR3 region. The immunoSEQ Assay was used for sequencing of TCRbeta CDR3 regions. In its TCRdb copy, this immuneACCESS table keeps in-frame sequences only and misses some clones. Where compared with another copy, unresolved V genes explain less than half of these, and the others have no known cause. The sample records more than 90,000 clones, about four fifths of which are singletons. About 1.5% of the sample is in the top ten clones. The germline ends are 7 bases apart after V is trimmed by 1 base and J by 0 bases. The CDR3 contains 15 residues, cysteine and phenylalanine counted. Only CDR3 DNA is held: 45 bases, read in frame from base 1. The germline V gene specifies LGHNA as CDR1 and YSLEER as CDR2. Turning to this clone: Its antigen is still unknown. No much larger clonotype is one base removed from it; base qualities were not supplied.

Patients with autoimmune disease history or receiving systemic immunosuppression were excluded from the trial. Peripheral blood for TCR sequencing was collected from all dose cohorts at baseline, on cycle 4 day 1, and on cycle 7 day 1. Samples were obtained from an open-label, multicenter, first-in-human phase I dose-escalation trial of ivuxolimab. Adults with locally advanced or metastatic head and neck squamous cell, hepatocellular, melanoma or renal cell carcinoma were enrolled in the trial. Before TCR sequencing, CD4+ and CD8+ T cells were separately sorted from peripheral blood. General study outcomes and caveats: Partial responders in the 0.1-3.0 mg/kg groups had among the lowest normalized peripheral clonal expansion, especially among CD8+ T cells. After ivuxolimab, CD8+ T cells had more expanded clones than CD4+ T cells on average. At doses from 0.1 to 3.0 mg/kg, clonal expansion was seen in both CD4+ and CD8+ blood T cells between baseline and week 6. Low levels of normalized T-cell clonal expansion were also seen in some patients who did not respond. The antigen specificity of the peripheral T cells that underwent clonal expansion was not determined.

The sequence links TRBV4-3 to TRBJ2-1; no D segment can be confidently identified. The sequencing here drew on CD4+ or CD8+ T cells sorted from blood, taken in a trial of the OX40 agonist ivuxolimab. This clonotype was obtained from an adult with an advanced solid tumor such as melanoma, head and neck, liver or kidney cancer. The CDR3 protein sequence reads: CASSQGSHSYNEQFF. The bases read TGCGCCAGCAGCCAAGGTAGCCACTCCTACAATGAGCAGTTCTTC.